This T cell receptor (beta chain) was captured in a study of T cells after yellow fever vaccination. Study results and limitations: Abundant contaminating clonotypes from the bulk population could appear in FACS-sorted repertoires. At around 96% for CD4 and about 87% for CD8, most primary-vaccination clones showed up again after the booster.

Synthesis of TCR cDNA relied on 5'RACE template switching, which attached a universal primer site and UMIs. MiXCR, applied by TCRdb to the 5' RACE reads, yields one record per CDR3 protein. The sample includes about 500,000 distinct CDR3 sequences, about 15% of them seen just once. CDR1 and CDR2 (germline): DFQATT, SNEGSKA (reference sequence). The CDR3 runs to 13 residues. V gave up 5 bases and J gave up 2 bases; unmatched junction bases: 5. As for this clonotype: Antigen specificity is unknown.

Here the sequenced sample was PBMCs, taken 5 days after the first yellow fever vaccination. The sequence came from a man aged 18 to 35 who received the YFV17D yellow fever vaccine. The rearrangement uses TRBV20-1 and TRBJ1-2, with TRBD1 matching 7 bases. CDR3 in DNA: TGCAGTGCTGCCACAGGGGCGAACTATGGCTACACCTTC. It translates to CSAATGANYGYTF.